This TCR beta chain was observed in a study of tumor-infiltrating lymphocytes in oesophageal squamous cell carcinoma. One entry per CDR3 protein, called by TCRdb with MiXCR from the PCR reads. The table records roughly 18,000 distinct CDR3 sequences, under 45% of them present only once. Points on this clonotype: One end of the junction varies from germline; a read error may be responsible.

This CDR3 is built from 16 residues. The V gene's germline CDR1 is SSHAT and CDR2 FNYEAQ (reference sequence). The chain combines TRBV7-7 with TRBJ2-4, with 7 bases that match TRBD1. The end of the DNA aligns better with TRBJ2-5, so the J call may be wrong. Specimen: esophageal tumor tissue. This receptor was identified in a male donor with esophageal squamous cell carcinoma. This chain's CDR3 is CASSLARTGGQETQYF. CDR3 sequence (DNA): TGTGCTAGCAGCTTAGCCCGGACAGGAGGTCAAGAGACCCAGTACTTC.